These 29 T cell receptor beta chains were all obtained from the same sample, sequenced in a study of beta chain features in type 1 diabetes (dated by TCRdb to 2016 to 2019). Results the study describes overall, beyond this receptor: A moderate but significant shortening of TCRB CDR3 length was observed in type 1 diabetes patients in all four CD4+ subsets.

The antigens of these receptors remain unknown. The method was the immunoSEQ multiplex PCR assay. The entire amount of isolated RNA was reverse transcribed using the High Capacity cDNA Reverse Transcription Kit, so the sequenced TCRB transcripts were expressed ones. TCRdb retrieved this table from immuneACCESS and kept in-frame rearrangements only. Not all clones are present; in checked studies, unresolved V genes account for under half, and no reason is known for the remainder. This sample gives roughly 280,000 clones in total; 24% of them show up just once. 0.012% of the sample is taken by the ten largest. The sequencing input was naive CD4+ T cells from blood. The cell subset or site label, read with the paper, signifies: true naive CD4+ T cells. These receptors were taken from a woman in her twenties or thirties with type 1 diabetes.

The chain combines TRBV4-1 with TRBJ2-1; D call uncertain. Germline CDR1 MGHRA, CDR2 YSYEKL. The germline V and J ends were trimmed by 2 bases and 6 bases, with 14 bases remaining between them. The CDR3 totals 15 residues. In nucleotides, the CDR3 is TGCGCCAGCAGCCAACCGACTGGTCTGGGCAATGAGCAGTTCTTC. Translated: CASSQPTGLGNEQFF.

In this sample, this clone turned up a few times. V is TRBV4-1 and J is TRBJ1-1; 7 bases are a match to TRBD1. The CDR3 sequence is 15 residues long. J was trimmed by 3 bases and V by 0 bases; bases with no gene match: 4. The germline V gene has CDR1 MGHRA and CDR2 YSYEKL. In nucleotides, the CDR3 is TGCGCCAGCAGCCAAGATGAGGGGGCAGACACTGAAGCTTTCTTT. Amino acid sequence: CASSQDEGADTEAFF.

The sample holds a few counts of this clone. The V gene is TRBV5-1, the J gene TRBJ2-5; D is perhaps TRBD1 (5 bases). The CDR3 contains 14 residues. The V and J ends lost 0 bases and 5 bases respectively, with 11 bases between them. The germline CDR1 and CDR2 sequences are SGHRS and YFSETQ. CDR3 nucleotides: TGCGCCAGCAGCTTGGTAGGGGCTATGGAGACCCAGTACTTC. It translates to CASSLVGAMETQYF.

This clone was recorded a few times. The chain uses TRBV6-5 and TRBJ1-1; TRBD1 agrees at 7 bases. V shed 6 bases, J shed 4 bases, and the junction held 8 bases outside the gene matches. Germline CDR1 reads MNHEY; CDR2 reads SVGAGI. The CDR3 covers 14 residues. CDR3 DNA: TGTGCCAGCAGGTCGGGACAGTTTGTCACTGAAGCTTTCTTT. Translating it yields CASRSGQFVTEAFF.

This chain joins TRBV9 and TRBJ2-2, with 12 positions matching TRBD2. CDR3 length: 15 amino acids. From germline, CDR1 is SGDLS and CDR2 YYNGEE. Unmatched junction bases numbered 1, after V lost 3 bases and J lost 4 bases. CDR3 loop: CASSGGLAGTGELFF. The CDR3 nucleotides are TGTGCCAGCAGCGGGGGACTAGCGGGCACCGGGGAGCTGTTTTTT.

This clone has a handful of counts. The chain uses TRBV28 and TRBJ1-3; 9 bases fit TRBD1. The germline CDR1 and CDR2 sequences are MDHEN and SYDVKM. V dropped 7 bases and J dropped 8; count of bases not matched to a gene: 12. The CDR3 loop spans 15 amino acids. Here the CDR3 DNA reads TGTGCCAGCATCGATAACAGGGGGCCAGGGGACACCATATATTTT. This gives the protein CASIDNRGPGDTIYF.

Only a few counts were recorded for this clone. Other nucleotide sequences in the sample specify the same CDR3. The chain recombines TRBV30 with TRBJ2-7; 10 bases agree with TRBD2. Germline V CDR1 and CDR2: GTSNPN, SVGIG (reference sequence). J was trimmed by 3 bases and V by 5 bases; bases with no gene match: 1. This CDR3 has 12 residues. CDR3 region: CAWASGSYEQYF. The CDR3 region has the DNA TGTGCCTGGGCTAGCGGGAGCTACGAGCAGTACTTC.

This clone was counted only a few times. The V and J genes are TRBV5-6 and TRBJ1-2; D call uncertain. This CDR3 contains 13 residues. CDR1 and CDR2 from the germline V gene are SGHDT and YYEEEE. V shed 4 bases and J shed 1 base, with 8 bases lying between them. The CDR3, as DNA: TGTGCCAGCAGCCTCAGTTATAACTATGGCTACACCTTC. Protein: CASSLSYNYGYTF.

V is TRBV10-3 and J is TRBJ2-1; TRBD1 agrees at 7 bases. After removal of 4 bases from V and 4 bases from J, the junction contained 1 base not matched to a gene. CDR1 is ENHRY and CDR2 is SYGVKD in the germline V gene. The CDR3 has 13 amino acids. The chain's CDR3 is CAISAQGYNEQFF. DNA for the CDR3: TGTGCCATCAGTGCACAGGGGTACAATGAGCAGTTCTTC.

This clone occurred a few times. CDR3 loop: CASSQDLVRAASSYEQYF. For the CDR3, the DNA is TGCGCCAGCAGCCAAGATTTGGTGCGAGCGGCCAGCTCCTACGAGCAGTACTTC. The rearrangement joins TRBV4-1 to TRBJ2-7; maybe TRBD2 (5 bases). The CDR3 has 18 amino acids. Trimming cost V 0 bases and J 0 bases, with 18 bases left between them. In germline, CDR1 is MGHRA, CDR2 YSYEKL.

This clone was detected only a few times. The J gene is TRBJ2-5, the V gene TRBV5-1; 8 nucleotides align to TRBD2. Germline assignment: CDR1 SGHRS and CDR2 YFSETQ. J gave up 1 base and V 4 bases, and 12 bases lay outside the gene matches. CDR3 length: 17 residues. Here the CDR3 reads CASSPGVSGTFQETQYF. DNA for the CDR3: TGCGCCAGCAGCCCCGGGGTTAGCGGGACCTTCCAAGAGACCCAGTACTTC.

The table lists this clone with a few counts. The rearrangement links TRBV12-5 to TRBJ2-5; possibly TRBD2 for D (5 bases). The CDR3 covers 13 residues. Germline V gene lookup returns CDR1 LGHNT and CDR2 FRNRAP. V lost 5 bases to trimming and J lost 5 bases, with 12 bases between them. The CDR3 DNA reads as TGTGCTAGTGGTGCGGACTTCCGGGAGACCCAGTACTTC. Protein product: CASGADFRETQYF.

This clone was counted between two and nine times. The chain couples TRBV6-5 to TRBJ1-1; 10 bases are shared with TRBD1. CDR1 MNHEY and CDR2 SVGAGI come from the germline V gene. V lost 6 bases, J lost 5 bases, and 6 bases stayed unmatched. There are 14 residues in the CDR3. For the CDR3, the DNA is TGTGCCAGCAGCTCCAGGACAGGGGGAACTGAAGCTTTCTTT. Protein sequence: CASSSRTGGTEAFF.

This clone was observed a few times. This chain connects TRBV5-1 to TRBJ2-7; 9 bases are a match to TRBD1. This CDR3 contains 16 residues. The germline V gene encodes CDR1 SGHRS and CDR2 YFSETQ. The ends lost 4 bases at V and 5 bases at J; junction bases unmatched: 13. In DNA form, the CDR3 reads TGCGCCAGCAGCCGAGCATTCGACAGGGGGAGTAACGAGCAGTACTTC. This sequence encodes CASSRAFDRGSNEQYF.

The rearrangement uses TRBV11-2 and TRBJ2-1; 9 positions agree with TRBD2. The CDR3 has 15 amino acids. V dropped 6 bases and J dropped 2; count of bases not matched to a gene: 5. Germline lookup yields CDR1 SGHAT and CDR2 FQNNGV. CDR3 nucleotide sequence: TGTGCCAGCAGGGGAGCGGGAGGCCCCTACAATGAGCAGTTCTTC. Encoded protein: CASRGAGGPYNEQFF.

This chain connects TRBV19 to TRBJ1-1; the D gene is possibly TRBD1 (6 bases). The CDR3 has 12 amino acids. Trimming cost V 8 bases and J 1 base, with 8 bases left between them. CDR1 and CDR2 from the germline V gene are LNHDA and SQIVND (reference sequence). In nucleotides, the CDR3 is TGTGCCAGTCGAGGGGGGAACACTGAAGCTTTCTTT. Its translation is CASRGGNTEAFF.

The chain recombines TRBV19 with TRBJ2-6, with unresolved D. Trimming took 1 base from V and 2 from J, leaving 9 bases between them. The germline gives CDR1 LNHDA, CDR2 SQIVND (reference sequence). This CDR3 is 16 amino acids long. This CDR3 is CASSIARVTGANVLTF. The CDR3 nucleotides are TGTGCCAGTAGTATAGCCCGGGTTACTGGGGCCAACGTCCTGACTTTC.

This rearrangement joins TRBV29-1 to TRBJ2-1, with TRBD2 matching over 10 bases. Trimming took 6 bases from V and 2 from J; bases not matched to a gene: 10. CDR1 is SQVTM and CDR2 is ANQGSEA in the germline V gene. The CDR3 sequence is 16 residues long. Here the CDR3 DNA reads TGCAGCGTCCTAGGATCCCTAGCGGGAGCCTACAATGAGCAGTTCTTC. Translated, it gives CSVLGSLAGAYNEQFF.

This clone has just a few counts. The CDR3 reads CASSELGSAETQYF. CDR3 DNA: TGTGCCAGCAGTGAACTGGGTAGCGCTGAGACCCAGTACTTC. The V call is TRBV25-1, the J call TRBJ2-5; D is possibly TRBD2 (5 bases). The ends were cut back, 2 bases at V and 5 bases at J, with 12 bases in the middle. CDR1 is MGHDK, CDR2 SYGVNS, per germline. This CDR3 has 14 residues.

The V and J genes are TRBV28 and TRBJ2-7; 8 bases agree with TRBD1. V was clipped by 6 bases and J by 4 bases; unmatched bases: 8. The germline gives CDR1 MDHEN, CDR2 SYDVKM. CDR3 length: 14 amino acids. CDR3 DNA sequence: TGTGCCAGCAGCCGTACAGGGGGATCTTACGAGCAGTACTTC. Encoded protein: CASSRTGGSYEQYF.

This clone has a handful of counts. The chain combines TRBV9 with TRBJ2-2; tentative D call: TRBD2 (5 bases). Germline V lookup: CDR1 SGDLS, CDR2 YYNGEE. The V gene lost 3 bases and the J gene lost 4 bases, with 10 bases spanning the gap. The CDR3 totals 14 residues. CDR3 protein: CASSAQRATGELFF. Written as DNA, the CDR3 is TGTGCCAGCAGCGCCCAGAGGGCCACCGGGGAGCTGTTTTTT.

V and J are TRBV28 and TRBJ2-1, with D possibly matching TRBD1 (5 bases). This CDR3 has 16 residues. V lost 6 bases to trimming and J lost 2 bases, with 17 bases between them. Germline assignment: CDR1 MDHEN and CDR2 SYDVKM. The CDR3 nucleotides are TGTGCCAGCAGCCTAAAAGGGGCAGATCCCTACAATGAGCAGTTCTTC. Protein sequence: CASSLKGADPYNEQFF.

This clone came up a few times. This sequence joins TRBV4-1 and TRBJ1-4; possibly TRBD1 for D (5 bases). Germline V gene sequence: CDR1 MGHRA, CDR2 YSYEKL. This CDR3 contains 16 residues. Trimming took 3 bases from V and 3 from J, leaving 14 bases between them. CDR3 bases: TGCGCCAGCAGCCAGGGACCGGGGGGAGCTAATGAAAAACTGTTTTTT. Encoded protein: CASSQGPGGANEKLFF.

The chain uses TRBV28 and TRBJ2-1; 7 nucleotides line up with TRBD1. Germline V gives CDR1 MDHEN, CDR2 SYDVKM. The ends lost 7 bases at V and 8 bases at J; junction bases unmatched: 8. This CDR3 has 13 amino acids. CDR3: CASTAGQAHEQFF. In nucleotides, the CDR3 is TGTGCCAGCACCGCCGGACAGGCCCATGAGCAGTTCTTC. Filled out from reference TRBV28 and TRBJ2-1, the complete variable domain reads DVKVTQSSRYLVKRTGEKVFLECVQDMDHENMFWYRQDPGLGLRLIYFSYDVKMKEKGDIPEGYSVSREKKERFSLILESASTNQTSMYLCASTAGQAHEQFFGPGTRLTVL.

This clone was detected only a few times. This chain connects TRBV7-2 to TRBJ2-3, with D perhaps TRBD2 (7 bases). This CDR3 has 16 residues. CDR1 SGHTA and CDR2 FQGNSA come from the germline V gene. V gave up 3 bases and J gave up 1 base, with 14 bases separating them. CDR3 bases: TGTGCCAGCAGCTTGGGGGGGCCCGGCCGCACAGATACGCAGTATTTT. Encoded protein: CASSLGGPGRTDTQYF. The whole variable domain, remainder taken from reference TRBV7-2 and TRBJ2-3, is GAGVSQSPSNKVTEKGKDVELRCDPISGHTALYWYRQSLGQGLEFLIYFQGNSAPDKSGLPSDRFSAERTGGSVSTLTIQRTQQEDSAVYLCASSLGGPGRTDTQYFGPGTRLTVL.

This clone has only a few counts. The chain links TRBV27 to TRBJ1-5; D call uncertain. V was clipped by 4 bases and J by 2 bases, with 15 bases between them. The CDR3 runs to 16 residues. Per the germline V gene, CDR1 is MNHEY and CDR2 is SMNVEV (reference sequence). CDR3 nucleotides: TGTGCCAGCAGTTATCTTGGCGATCAGGGCAATCAGCCCCAGCATTTT. Protein product: CASSYLGDQGNQPQHF.

This clone was seen a handful of times. CDR3: CATSLWRGLLNEQFF. For the CDR3, the DNA is TGTGCCACCAGCCTCTGGCGGGGGCTATTGAATGAGCAGTTCTTC. The genes are TRBV15 and TRBJ2-1; a possible D gene is TRBD2 (7 bases). This CDR3 is 15 amino acids long. Trimming pared 5 bases from V and 7 bases from J, leaving 18 bases between. Germline CDR1 reads LNHNV; CDR2 reads YYDKDF (reference sequence). Variable domain in full (rest from reference TRBV15 and TRBJ2-1): DAMVIQNPRYQVTQFGKPVTLSCSQTLNHNVMYWYQQKSSQAPKLLFHYYDKDFNNEADTPDNFQSRRPNTSFCFLDIRSPGLGDTAMYLCATSLWRGLLNEQFFGPGTRLTVL.

The table lists this clone with a few counts. The chain uses TRBV25-1 and TRBJ2-3; D might be TRBD2 (6 bases). The V end lost 5 bases, the J end lost 5 bases, and 14 bases lay between the germline ends. Germline values: CDR1 MGHDK, CDR2 SYGVNS. The CDR3 is 14 amino acids. The CDR3 sequence: CASSRQRRGDTQYF. For the CDR3, the DNA is TGTGCCAGCAGTCGACAGCGGAGGGGAGATACGCAGTATTTT.

This chain connects TRBV5-1 to TRBJ2-3; 7 bases align to TRBD2. The germline V gene encodes CDR1 SGHRS and CDR2 YFSETQ. The trim removed 0 bases at V and 2 bases at J, leaving 6 bases unmatched. The length of the CDR3 is 16 residues. In DNA form, the CDR3 reads TGCGCCAGCAGCTTGGGGTCTAGCGGATTCACAGATACGCAGTATTTT. It codes for CASSLGSSGFTDTQYF.